A selection of T cell receptor beta chains follows, all from one sample in a study of CD8+ T cells in alopecia areata. This table comes from immunoSEQ multiplex PCR, and its TCRdb copy is limited to in-frame clones, with some not included. The sample carries 75,000 to 100,000 clones, about 45% recorded once. What was sequenced was CD4+ T cells sorted from blood. The receptors shown here come from a human donor with alopecia areata. The conserved cysteine and the conserved F or W are not part of the CDR3 here.

v_gene: TRBV30; j_gene: TRBJ2-1; CDR3aa: AWSVQARSEQF
v_gene: TRBV29-1; j_gene: TRBJ2-7; CDR3aa: SVATGGYEQY
v_gene: TRBV5-1; j_gene: TRBJ2-2; CDR3aa: ASSLGQSTGELF
v_gene: TRBV29-1; j_gene: TRBJ2-4; CDR3aa: SVEPGAGIQY
v_gene: TRBV30; j_gene: TRBJ2-1; CDR3aa: AWSPTSGSYNEQF
v_gene: TRBV28; j_gene: TRBJ2-7; CDR3aa: ASSSPSAGEGGDEQY
v_gene: TRBV28; j_gene: TRBJ2-5; CDR3aa: ASCPGGAETQY
v_gene: TRBV7-2; j_gene: TRBJ2-3; CDR3aa: ASSHLDRGIPDTQY
v_gene: TRBV2; j_gene: TRBJ2-7; CDR3aa: ASSEPGPSYEQY
v_gene: TRBV29-1; j_gene: TRBJ2-1; CDR3aa: SVVSRQGYNEQF
v_gene: TRBV7-3; j_gene: TRBJ2-2; CDR3aa: ASSLGQNTGELF
v_gene: TRBV18; j_gene: TRBJ2-1; CDR3aa: ASSQVRDFQF
v_gene: TRBV28; j_gene: TRBJ2-7; CDR3aa: ASSYDGTGYSEQY
v_gene: TRBV30; j_gene: TRBJ2-5; CDR3aa: AWGTGGETQY
v_gene: TRBV25-1; j_gene: TRBJ2-1; CDR3aa: ASSGGQGSYNEQF
v_gene: TRBV7-8; j_gene: TRBJ2-5; CDR3aa: ASSLAAGRGETQY
v_gene: TRBV5-6; j_gene: TRBJ2-3; CDR3aa: ASSGLVWASPTDTQY
v_gene: TRBV4-1; j_gene: TRBJ2-2; CDR3aa: ASSQPGELF
v_gene: TRBV28; j_gene: TRBJ2-1; CDR3aa: ASRPPGTEQF
v_gene: TRBV30; j_gene: TRBJ1-1; CDR3aa: AEIGSGEAF
v_gene: TRBV5-1; j_gene: TRBJ2-1; CDR3aa: ASSLLPGTDYNEQF
v_gene: TRBV29-1; j_gene: TRBJ1-2; CDR3aa: SVEDRGAGAGYT
v_gene: TRBV29-1; j_gene: TRBJ1-5; CDR3aa: SVGQGGSNQPQH
v_gene: TRBV18; j_gene: TRBJ2-7; CDR3aa: ASSPDSSGYEQY
v_gene: TRBV14; j_gene: TRBJ2-4; CDR3aa: ASSQDAFSIQY
v_gene: TRBV30; j_gene: TRBJ1-1; CDR3aa: AWSPRTGYHTEAF
v_gene: TRBV7-8; j_gene: TRBJ2-3; CDR3aa: ASSLAGGIDTQY
v_gene: TRBV10-3; j_gene: TRBJ1-2; CDR3aa: AVSGQGSSYGYT
v_gene: TRBV18; j_gene: TRBJ2-3; CDR3aa: ASSPTDTQY
v_gene: TRBV28; j_gene: TRBJ2-7; CDR3aa: ASSLTGYEQY
v_gene: TRBV23-1; j_gene: TRBJ1-6; CDR3aa: ASSQLQGVDSPLH
v_gene: TRBV29-1; j_gene: TRBJ2-1; CDR3aa: SSLPRRYNEQF
v_gene: TRBV20-1; j_gene: TRBJ2-7; CDR3aa: SARNRQGRY
v_gene: TRBV7-2; j_gene: TRBJ2-1; CDR3aa: ASSLARGDLQF
v_gene: TRBV29-1; j_gene: TRBJ2-5; CDR3aa: SVSEKSGRKETQY
v_gene: TRBV18; j_gene: TRBJ2-7; CDR3aa: ASSRQTGQNEQY
v_gene: TRBV6-6; j_gene: TRBJ2-6; CDR3aa: ASSYSNGANVLT
v_gene: TRBV29-1; j_gene: TRBJ1-2; CDR3aa: SGTSGTGDSNYGYT
v_gene: TRBV29-1; j_gene: TRBJ2-1; CDR3aa: SVRTVLSYEQF
v_gene: TRBV5-1; j_gene: TRBJ1-6; CDR3aa: ASRDEPNSPLH
v_gene: TRBV29-1; j_gene: TRBJ2-1; CDR3aa: SVVSGAGGYEQF
v_gene: TRBV14; j_gene: TRBJ1-2; CDR3aa: ASSQDQGAVYGYT
v_gene: TRBV29-1; j_gene: TRBJ1-1; CDR3aa: SVKTGTVYTEAF
v_gene: TRBV29-1; j_gene: TRBJ2-5; CDR3aa: SSRDREETQY
v_gene: TRBV5-1; j_gene: TRBJ2-3; CDR3aa: ASSLDGSSADTQY
v_gene: TRBV29-1; j_gene: TRBJ2-5; CDR3aa: SVERETQY
v_gene: TRBV5-1; j_gene: TRBJ2-5; CDR3aa: ASSPLRQAKETQY
v_gene: TRBV30; j_gene: TRBJ1-1; CDR3aa: AWSETGDTEAF
v_gene: TRBV2; j_gene: TRBJ2-3; CDR3aa: ASSNSGLSGDTQY
v_gene: TRBV30; j_gene: TRBJ2-7; CDR3aa: AWSAGRVGLWY
v_gene: TRBV28; j_gene: TRBJ1-2; CDR3aa: ASRRYGYT
v_gene: TRBV29-1; j_gene: TRBJ2-2; CDR3aa: SVARGTGELF
v_gene: TRBV28; j_gene: TRBJ1-1; CDR3aa: ASRLSLADTEAF
v_gene: TRBV11-2; j_gene: TRBJ2-5; CDR3aa: ASSLGLAKGETQY
v_gene: TRBV4-3; j_gene: TRBJ1-2; CDR3aa: ASSQENYGYT
v_gene: TRBV30; j_gene: TRBJ2-5; CDR3aa: AWSVRTSGGKTQY
v_gene: TRBV18; j_gene: TRBJ2-7; CDR3aa: ASSPGLAGDGSYEQY